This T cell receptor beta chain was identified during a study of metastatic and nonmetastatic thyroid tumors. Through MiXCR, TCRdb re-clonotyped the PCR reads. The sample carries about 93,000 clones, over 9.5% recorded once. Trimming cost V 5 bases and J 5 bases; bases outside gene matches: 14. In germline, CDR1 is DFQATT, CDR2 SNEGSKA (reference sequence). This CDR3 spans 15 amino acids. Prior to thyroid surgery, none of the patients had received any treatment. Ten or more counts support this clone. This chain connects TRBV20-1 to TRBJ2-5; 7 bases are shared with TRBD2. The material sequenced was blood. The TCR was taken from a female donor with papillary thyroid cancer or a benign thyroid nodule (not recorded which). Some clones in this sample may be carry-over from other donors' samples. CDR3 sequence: CSARPVRGDSETQYF. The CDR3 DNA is TGCAGTGCTCGCCCGGTACGGGGGGATAGTGAGACCCAGTACTTC.